Described below is a single T cell receptor beta chain sequence and its context. What antigen it recognizes has not been identified. The record has no base qualities; no much larger clone is one base away. The immunoSEQ Assay, a bias-controlled multiplex PCR, was used to amplify TCRbeta CDR3 regions from genomic DNA. In the source study's methods: Within the assay, amplification of reference gene primers was used to estimate how many nucleated cells each sample contained. To quantify the absolute abundance of each unique TCRbeta CDR3 rearrangement, sequence reads were collapsed and filtered. For each sample, productive Simpson clonality was calculated as the square root of Simpson's diversity index across productive rearrangements. The table comes from immuneACCESS by way of TCRdb, which keeps in-frame sequences with V and J called. Part of the clones is missing from these tables; in studies checked, under half for an unresolved V gene and the rest for unknown reasons. The DNA gave D and trimming, while V, J and clone size come from that table. Here the sample has roughly 250,000 clones; roughly 88% occur a single time. Around 2.1% of the sample is held by the ten biggest clonotypes.

Participants in the prospective study were aged about 18 to 89 years, lived in 24 United States geographic areas, and enrolled through a virtual design. In the prospective study, cohorts were assigned on the basis of participant-reported clinical history obtained from a screening survey and a study questionnaire. ImmuneRACE Cohort 3 recovered participants were defined by two consecutive negative NP/OP PCR tests, healthcare professional clearance, or symptom resolution. In the prospective study, mobile phlebotomists collected whole blood, serum and a nasopharyngeal or oropharyngeal swab from each participant. Over a 2-month period, participants in the prospective study had the option of providing additional blood draws and questionnaires. Blood samples from the prospective study were shipped frozen or at room temperature prior to DNA extraction. This sample was included in a study of blood T cell repertoires in COVID-19 (dated by TCRdb to 2020 to 2021). Turning to the overall study: Samples covering the acute and convalescent phases of COVID-19 were provided by collaborators in the United States, Italy and Spain. The material from the prospective study consisted of cDNA or gDNA derived from T cells, B-cell-depleted T cells, or PBMCs. Deeply sampled blood TCRbeta repertoires from subjects exposed to, actively infected with, or recovered from COVID-19 were included in the dataset. The repertoires were released in a freely available public database intended as a resource for research on the immune response to SARS-CoV-2. The samples were drawn from two sources: the first 160 participants of the ongoing ImmuneRACE study, and over 1,000 subjects contributed by 6 global collaborators. Nearly every sample came with metadata listing a de-identified subject ID, COVID-19 status, age in years and sex. Where HLA class I and class II types were available, the types were taken from metadata supplied by the sample provider, not from assay-based typing. Paper-wide results and their limitations: The quantity of clinical and demographic metadata differed by source and by participant and was supplied without curation.

As encoded in the germline V gene, CDR1 is SGHVS while CDR2 is FQNEAQ. V sheds 5 bases and J sheds 0 bases, leaving 11 bases between their ends. The CDR3 sequence holds 15 residues, the cysteine and phenylalanine included. CDR3 DNA only is kept here, 45 bases in frame from base 1. The rearrangement combines TRBV7-8 with TRBJ2-4, and perhaps TRBD2 as D gene, on 5 matching bases. The source is a woman aged 45-59 years who had recovered from COVID-19. The sequencing sample was made of PBMCs or T cells enriched from blood (not recorded which). The nucleotides are TGTGCCAGCAGCCGACCGGGGATAGCCAAAAACATTCAGTACTTC. Translated, this is CASSRPGIAKNIQYF.